The entry that follows covers one TCR beta chain sequence. Its antigen is still unknown. The data originate from a study of identifying expanded T cells in peripheral blood. Whole-study results and caveats: Variance in clone template counts between approximately 2-week samples significantly increased with total template count across all healthy donors.

This table comes from immunoSEQ multiplex PCR, and its TCRdb copy is limited to in-frame clones, with some not included. The table has 97,000 or so clones, about 87% seen once. The CDR3 has 12 amino acids. The germline V and J ends were trimmed by 6 bases and 8 bases, with 14 bases remaining between them. From germline, CDR1 is SQVTM and CDR2 ANQGSEA. V and J are TRBV29-1 and TRBJ2-1; a possible D gene is TRBD1 (7 bases). The sample was blood. This clonotype was sampled from a person aged 18 to 75 in good health. DNA for the CDR3: TGCAGCGTGAGTTTCAGGGGGGATGAGCAGTTCTTC. It yields the protein CSVSFRGDEQFF.